The clone carrying this TCR beta chain was seen only a few times. Antigen unknown. Germline V gives CDR1 LNHDA, CDR2 SQIVND (reference sequence). V lost 0 bases to trimming and J lost 1 base, with 6 bases between them. This CDR3 region has 15 residues. These data come from a study of T cell repertoires in cytomegalovirus infection. Each CDR3 protein gets one entry after TCRdb re-called the reads with MiXCR. The sample has about 470,000 distinct CDR3 sequences; approximately 42% are singletons. The chain combines TRBV19 with TRBJ2-2; TRBD1 is a possible D gene (5 bases). The receptor was derived from a human donor in good health (CMV status not recorded). Some clones in this sample may be carry-over from other donors' samples. This specimen consisted of cultured PBMCs, obtained from culture after CMV antigen stimulation. CDR3 region: CASSIEGRNTGELFF. The CDR3, as DNA: TGTGCCAGTAGTATAGAGGGGCGGAACACCGGGGAGCTGTTTTTT.